One and the same sample provided the 22 T cell receptor beta chains below, sequenced in a study of blood T cell repertoires in COVID-19. Repertoires were generated with immunoSEQ multiplex PCR, while TCRdb's copy carries only in-frame clones and drops some. Of under 200,000 clones listed, around 86% are singletons. The sequenced material came from peripheral blood. Every receptor here comes from a man between 60 and 75 years old with acute or convalescent COVID-19.

V and J are TRBV9 and TRBJ2-7; 9 bases line up with TRBD2. The CDR3 loop spans 22 amino acids. Germline lookup yields CDR1 SGDLS and CDR2 YYNGEE. V was pared by 6 bases and J by 0 bases, with 28 bases of the junction left unmatched. The CDR3 bases are TGTGCCAGCATCATCAAGGAGGTAGCGGGAGCGGGTGGAACAGAGAGCTCCTACGAGCAGTACTTC. It is translated as CASIIKEVAGAGGTESSYEQYF.

This clone has ten or more counts. The V gene is TRBV29-1, the J gene TRBJ1-2; tentatively, D is TRBD1 (6 bases). V dropped 7 bases and J dropped 5 bases, with 11 bases sitting between them. This CDR3 is 11 amino acids long. The V gene's germline CDR1 is SQVTM and CDR2 ANQGSEA. The CDR3: CSAQGQYGYTF. CDR3 bases: TGCAGCGCCCAGGGGCAATATGGCTACACCTTC.

The V and J genes are TRBV3-1 (or the pseudogene TRBV3-2) and TRBJ2-3, with TRBD2 matching over 10 bases. This CDR3 contains 18 residues. The J segment lost 4 bases and the V segment lost 1 base, leaving 11 bases of the junction unmatched. Germline V gene data show CDR1 as LGHDT and CDR2 as YNNKEL (reference sequence). CDR3 amino acids: CASSQVIEAGGAADTQYF. CDR3 coding DNA: TGTGCCAGCAGCCAAGTCATTGAAGCGGGAGGGGCGGCAGATACGCAGTATTTT.

J is TRBJ2-7 and V is TRBV28, with a weak D call TRBD1 (5 bases). This CDR3 has 13 amino acids. Trimming took off 6 bases at V and 3 bases at J, with 12 bases between the two ends. Germline V CDR1 and CDR2: MDHEN, SYDVKM. The CDR3 sequence is CASSPVDSYEQYF. The CDR3 DNA is TGTGCCAGCAGCCCTGTCGACAGCTACGAGCAGTACTTC.

The chain uses TRBV2 and TRBJ1-6; 9 bases line up with TRBD1. Germline trimming cut 8 bases from V and 7 bases from J; bases unmatched to any gene: 3. This CDR3 spans 13 amino acids. Per the germline V gene, CDR1 is SNHLY and CDR2 is FYNNEI. The CDR3 spells CASRDRENSPLHF. Written as DNA, the CDR3 is TGTGCCAGCCGGGACAGGGAAAATTCACCCCTCCACTTT.

This chain links TRBV9 with TRBJ2-1; the D is unclear. The CDR3 spans 14 residues. Germline CDR1 SGDLS, CDR2 YYNGEE. V shed 2 bases and J shed 1 base, with 7 bases lying between them. The DNA for the CDR3 is TGTGCCAGCAGCGTCGACTCTTCCTACAATGAGCAGTTCTTC. Its protein product is CASSVDSSYNEQFF.

This chain links TRBV15 with TRBJ2-7; the D is unclear. This CDR3 has 16 amino acids. The V end was cut by 0 bases, the J end by 0 bases, with 12 bases between. Germline V gives CDR1 LNHNV, CDR2 YYDKDF (reference sequence). DNA for the CDR3: TGTGCCACCAGCAGAGATCCACCCCCCAGCTCCTACGAGCAGTACTTC. Amino acids: CATSRDPPPSSYEQYF.

The CDR3 nucleotides read TGCGCCAGCAGTCACGGGACACACCAAGAGACCCAGTACTTC. Protein sequence: CASSHGTHQETQYF. The chain employs TRBV5-1 and TRBJ2-5; the D gene is possibly TRBD1 (6 bases). CDR3 length equals 14 residues. Germline V gene lookup returns CDR1 SGHRS and CDR2 YFSETQ. V lost 5 bases and J 0 bases, leaving 11 bases between the germline ends.

There are many counts of this clone. The gene calls are TRBV27 and TRBJ2-7, with TRBD1 matching 10 bases. CDR1 is MNHEY and CDR2 is SMNVEV in the germline V gene (reference sequence). This CDR3 contains 15 residues. Germline trimming cut 6 bases from V and 4 bases from J; bases unmatched to any gene: 9. CDR3 DNA: TGTGCCAGCAGAGGACAGGGGGAGGATTGGTACGAGCAGTACTTC. It translates to CASRGQGEDWYEQYF.

This chain connects TRBV25-1 to TRBJ1-1, with D hard to call. CDR1 is MGHDK, CDR2 SYGVNS, per germline. Trimming removed 3 bases at V and 4 bases at J, with 15 bases between. The CDR3 totals 15 residues. The CDR3 loop reads CASSESGAMSTEAFF. The CDR3 nucleotides are TGTGCCAGCAGTGAGTCAGGTGCCATGAGCACTGAAGCTTTCTTT.

This chain joins TRBV11-2 and TRBJ2-1; 11 nucleotides agree with TRBD1. This CDR3 has 14 amino acids. The ends lost 5 bases at V and 7 bases at J; junction bases unmatched: 4. The germline CDR1 and CDR2 sequences are SGHAT and FQNNGV. CDR3 region: CASSRGQGGNEQFF. The CDR3 nucleotides read TGTGCCAGCAGCAGGGGACAGGGGGGGAATGAGCAGTTCTTC.

This clone appeared once. The V call is TRBV7-8, the J call TRBJ2-3, with D maybe TRBD2 (7 bases). Per germline, CDR1 SGHVS and CDR2 FQNEAQ. The CDR3 is 17 residues long. V was clipped by 7 bases and J by 0 bases, with 20 bases between them. The CDR3 here is CASTRWGGAGSTDTQYF. CDR3 nucleotides: TGTGCCAGCACCCGCTGGGGGGGGGCCGGTAGCACAGATACGCAGTATTTT. The full variable domain, with the rest looked up from reference TRBV7-8 and TRBJ2-3, is GAGVSQSPRYKVAKRGQDVALRCDPISGHVSLFWYQQALGQGPEFLTYFQNEAQLDKSGLPSDRFFAERPEGSVSTLKIQRTQQEDSAVYLCASTRWGGAGSTDTQYFGPGTRLTVL.

The chain couples TRBV6-1 to TRBJ1-5; tentative D call: TRBD1 (6 bases). V lost 2 bases and J 8 bases, leaving 16 bases between the germline ends. The germline CDR1 and CDR2 sequences are MNHNS and SASEGT. The CDR3 is 15 residues long. In DNA, the CDR3 is TGTGCCAGCAGTGAACTCCGTACAGGGTTGAAGCCCCAGCATTTT. Translating gives CASSELRTGLKPQHF.

The chain uses TRBV28 and TRBJ1-2; D is perhaps TRBD1 (6 bases). In germline, CDR1 is MDHEN, CDR2 SYDVKM. This CDR3 region has 15 residues. Deletions cut 0 bases from V and 3 bases from J, with 11 bases between. This chain's CDR3 is CASSLWQGKYYGYTF. The CDR3 DNA reads as TGTGCCAGCAGTTTATGGCAGGGGAAGTACTATGGCTACACCTTC.

The V gene is TRBV14, the J gene TRBJ1-4; D not certain. Looked up from germline, CDR1 is SGHDN and CDR2 is FVKESK. The ends were cut back, 3 bases at V and 0 bases at J, with 14 bases in the middle. This CDR3 region has 17 residues. The CDR3 DNA sequence: TGTGCCAGCAGCCACAGAACCACAGTTGCAACTAATGAAAAACTGTTTTTT. Encoded protein: CASSHRTTVATNEKLFF.

The chain employs TRBV2 and TRBJ1-1; maybe TRBD1 (6 bases). Germline-derived CDR1 and CDR2 are SNHLY and FYNNEI. V dropped 3 bases and J dropped 0 bases, with 11 bases sitting between them. CDR3 length: 15 amino acids. The CDR3 DNA reads TGTGCCAGCAGTGACGGGGGGGCCATGAACACTGAAGCTTTCTTT. Amino acid sequence: CASSDGGAMNTEAFF.

The chain uses TRBV5-1 and TRBJ2-1; 11 nucleotides align to TRBD2. J gave up 0 bases and V 1 base, and 0 bases lay outside the gene matches. This CDR3 has 16 residues. Germline V gives CDR1 SGHRS, CDR2 YFSETQ. The CDR3 spells CASSLTSGSSYNEQFF. CDR3 nucleotide sequence: TGCGCCAGCAGCTTGACTAGCGGGAGCTCCTACAATGAGCAGTTCTTC. Supplemented by reference TRBV5-1 and TRBJ2-1, the full variable domain reads KAGVTQTPRYLIKTRGQQVTLSCSPISGHRSVSWYQQTPGQGLQFLFEYFSETQRNKGNFPGRFSGRQFSNSRSEMNVSTLELGDSALYLCASSLTSGSSYNEQFFGPGTRLTVL.

The chain carries TRBV4-2 and TRBJ2-1, with 9 nucleotides matching TRBD1. The germline gives CDR1 LGHNA, CDR2 YNFKEQ. The V segment lost 4 bases and the J segment 6 bases; nucleotides outside the gene matches: 7. The CDR3 is 15 residues long. The CDR3 DNA follows: TGTGCCAGCAGCCCCCGGGACAGGGATTTCAATGAGCAGTTCTTC. It codes for CASSPRDRDFNEQFF.

The V and J genes are TRBV28 and TRBJ2-6, with 13 bases lining up with TRBD2. With V trimmed by 6 bases and J by 0 bases, 11 bases remained unmatched. The CDR3 runs to 20 residues. The germline V gene has CDR1 MDHEN and CDR2 SYDVKM. In nucleotides, the CDR3 is TGTGCCAGCAGGCCCCTACAGGGACTAGCGGGATTCTCTGGGGCCAACGTCCTGACTTTC. It yields the protein CASRPLQGLAGFSGANVLTF.

The chain links TRBV28 to TRBJ1-5; the match to TRBD1 covers 7 bases. The germline V gene has CDR1 MDHEN and CDR2 SYDVKM. The CDR3 has 15 residues. After removal of 3 bases from V and 2 bases from J, the junction contained 4 bases not matched to a gene. The chain's CDR3 is CASSLTGFGNQPQHF. In DNA form, the CDR3 reads TGTGCCAGCAGTTTGACAGGGTTTGGCAATCAGCCCCAGCATTTT.

The chain links TRBV2 to TRBJ2-7; TRBD1 aligns across 7 bases. The germline V gene encodes CDR1 SNHLY and CDR2 FYNNEI. V lost 5 bases, J lost 0 bases, and 7 bases stayed unmatched. The CDR3 totals 15 residues. CDR3 sequence reads: CASSQNRGGSYEQYF. CDR3 DNA: TGTGCCAGCAGTCAAAACAGGGGCGGCTCCTACGAGCAGTACTTC.

The J gene is TRBJ2-1, the V gene TRBV29-1; a weak D match, TRBD1 (6 bases). In germline, CDR1 is SQVTM, CDR2 ANQGSEA. Trimming shortened V by 4 bases and J by 7 bases, and 11 bases separated the two germline ends. The CDR3 is 12 amino acids. The CDR3 coding sequence is TGCAGCGTTGGGCAGGGGTATAATGAGCAGTTCTTC. It is translated as CSVGQGYNEQFF.